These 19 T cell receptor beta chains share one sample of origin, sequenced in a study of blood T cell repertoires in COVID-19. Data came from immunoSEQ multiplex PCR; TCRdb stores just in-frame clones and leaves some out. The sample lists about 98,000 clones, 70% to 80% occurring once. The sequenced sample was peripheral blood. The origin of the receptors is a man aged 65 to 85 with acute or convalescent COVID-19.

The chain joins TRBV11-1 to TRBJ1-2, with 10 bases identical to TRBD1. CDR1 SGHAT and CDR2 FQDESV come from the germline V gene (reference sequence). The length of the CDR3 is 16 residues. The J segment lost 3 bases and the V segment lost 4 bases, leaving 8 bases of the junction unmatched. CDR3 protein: CASSYYGTGDDYGYTF. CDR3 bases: TGTGCCAGCAGCTATTACGGGACAGGGGATGACTATGGCTACACCTTC.

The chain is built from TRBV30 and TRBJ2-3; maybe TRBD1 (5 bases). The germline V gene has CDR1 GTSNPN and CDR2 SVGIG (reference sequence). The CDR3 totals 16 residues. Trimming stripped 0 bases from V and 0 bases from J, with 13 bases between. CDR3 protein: CAWSVGVAASTDTQYF. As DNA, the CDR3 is TGTGCCTGGAGTGTAGGGGTGGCGGCAAGCACAGATACGCAGTATTTT.

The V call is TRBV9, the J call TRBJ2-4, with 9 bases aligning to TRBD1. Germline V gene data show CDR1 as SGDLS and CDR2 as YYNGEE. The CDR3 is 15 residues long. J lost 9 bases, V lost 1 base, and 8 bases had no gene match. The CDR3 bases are TGTGCCAGCAGCGTATCCCCGGGACAGGGATTCATTCAGTACTTC. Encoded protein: CASSVSPGQGFIQYF.

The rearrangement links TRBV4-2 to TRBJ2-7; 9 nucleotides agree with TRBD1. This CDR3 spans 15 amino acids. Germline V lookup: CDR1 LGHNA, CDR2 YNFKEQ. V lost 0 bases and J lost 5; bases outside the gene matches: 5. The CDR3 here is CASSQDTGGADEQYF. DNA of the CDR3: TGTGCCAGCAGCCAAGATACAGGGGGCGCGGACGAGCAGTACTTC.

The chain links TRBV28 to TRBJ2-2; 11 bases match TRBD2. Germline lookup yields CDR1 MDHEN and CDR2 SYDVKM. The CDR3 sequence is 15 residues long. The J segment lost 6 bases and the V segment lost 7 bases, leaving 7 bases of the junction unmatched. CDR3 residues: CASKGLAGLAGELFF. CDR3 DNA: TGTGCCAGCAAAGGACTAGCGGGTTTGGCCGGGGAGCTGTTTTTT.

The CDR3 DNA reads as TGCGCCAGCAGCGCGGGAGGGGAAGAGACCCAGTACTTC. This gives the protein CASSAGGEETQYF. This chain uses TRBV5-1 with TRBJ2-5; TRBD2 matches at 9 bases. The germline CDR1 and CDR2 sequences are SGHRS and YFSETQ. The V segment lost 4 bases and the J segment 3 bases; nucleotides outside the gene matches: 1. The length of the CDR3 is 13 residues.

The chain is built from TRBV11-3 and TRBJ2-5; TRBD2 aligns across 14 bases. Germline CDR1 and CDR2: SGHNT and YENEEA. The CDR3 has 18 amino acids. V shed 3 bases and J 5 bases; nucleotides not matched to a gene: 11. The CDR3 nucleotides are TGTGCCAGCAGCTTCCGGACTAGCGGGAGGAGGGGCATGGAGACCCAGTACTTC. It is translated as CASSFRTSGRRGMETQYF. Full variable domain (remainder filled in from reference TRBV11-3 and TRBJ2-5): EAGVVQSPRYKIIEKKQPVAFWCNPISGHNTLYWYLQNLGQGPELLIRYENEEAVDDSQLPKDRFSAERLKGVDSTLKIQPAELGDSAVYLCASSFRTSGRRGMETQYFGPGTRLLVL.

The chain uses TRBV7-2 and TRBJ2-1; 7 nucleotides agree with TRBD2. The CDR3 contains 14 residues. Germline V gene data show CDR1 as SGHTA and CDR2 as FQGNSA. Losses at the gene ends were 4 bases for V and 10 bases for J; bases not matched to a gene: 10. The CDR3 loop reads CASSWGGSSGEQFF. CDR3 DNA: TGTGCCAGCAGCTGGGGGGGGTCTAGCGGAGAGCAGTTCTTC.

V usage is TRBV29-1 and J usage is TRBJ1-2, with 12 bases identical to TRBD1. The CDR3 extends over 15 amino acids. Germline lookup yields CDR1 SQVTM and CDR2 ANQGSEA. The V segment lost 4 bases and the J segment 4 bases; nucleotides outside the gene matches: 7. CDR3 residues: CSVVGGTGGPYGYTF. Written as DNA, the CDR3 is TGCAGCGTTGTTGGGGGGACAGGGGGCCCCTATGGCTACACCTTC. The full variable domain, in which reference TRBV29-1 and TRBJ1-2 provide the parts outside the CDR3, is SAVISQKPSRDICQRGTSLTIQCQVDSQVTMMFWYRQQPGQSLTLIATANQGSEATYESGFVIDKFPISRPNLTFSTLTVSNMSPEDSSIYLCSVVGGTGGPYGYTFGSGTRLTVV.

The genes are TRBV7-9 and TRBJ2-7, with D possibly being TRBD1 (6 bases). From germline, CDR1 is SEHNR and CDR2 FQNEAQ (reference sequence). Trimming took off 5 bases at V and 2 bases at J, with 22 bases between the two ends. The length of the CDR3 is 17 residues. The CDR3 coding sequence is TGTGCCAGCAGCCTCCCTATCGGGCAGGGGAGTCCCTACGAGCAGTACTTC. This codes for CASSLPIGQGSPYEQYF.

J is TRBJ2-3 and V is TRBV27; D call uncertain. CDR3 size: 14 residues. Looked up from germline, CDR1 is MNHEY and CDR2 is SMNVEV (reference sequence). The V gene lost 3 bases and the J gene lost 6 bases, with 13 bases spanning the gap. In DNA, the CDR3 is TGTGCCAGCAGTTTTAAGCCCCAATCGGATACGCAGTATTTT. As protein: CASSFKPQSDTQYF.

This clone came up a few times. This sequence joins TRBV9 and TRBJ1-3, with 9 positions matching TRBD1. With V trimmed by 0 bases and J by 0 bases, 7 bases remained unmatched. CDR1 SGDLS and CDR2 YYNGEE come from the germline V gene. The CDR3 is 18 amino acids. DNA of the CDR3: TGTGCCAGCAGCGTAGCAGGGACAGGGACTAGCTCTGGAAACACCATATATTTT. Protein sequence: CASSVAGTGTSSGNTIYF.

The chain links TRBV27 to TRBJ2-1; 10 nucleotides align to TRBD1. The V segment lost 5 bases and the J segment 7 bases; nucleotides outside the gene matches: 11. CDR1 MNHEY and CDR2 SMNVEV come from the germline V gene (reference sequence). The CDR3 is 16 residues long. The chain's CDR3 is CASSPRDRGIGNEQFF. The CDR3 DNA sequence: TGTGCCAGCAGTCCGAGGGACAGGGGAATAGGGAATGAGCAGTTCTTC.

CDR3 DNA: TGCAGCGTTGGTCGGAGCCGAATGAACACTGAAGCTTTCTTT. As protein: CSVGRSRMNTEAFF. The rearrangement links TRBV29-1 to TRBJ1-1; no firm D call. Germline-derived CDR1 and CDR2 are SQVTM and ANQGSEA. Trimming left V 4 bases short and J 0 bases short, with 12 bases between. The CDR3 sequence is 14 residues long.

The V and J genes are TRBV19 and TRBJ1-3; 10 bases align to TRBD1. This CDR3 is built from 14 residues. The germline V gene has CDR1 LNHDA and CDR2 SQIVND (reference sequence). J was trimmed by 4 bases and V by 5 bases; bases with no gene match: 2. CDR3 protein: CASSDRGLGNTIYF. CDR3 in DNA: TGTGCCAGTAGTGACAGGGGGCTCGGAAACACCATATATTTT.

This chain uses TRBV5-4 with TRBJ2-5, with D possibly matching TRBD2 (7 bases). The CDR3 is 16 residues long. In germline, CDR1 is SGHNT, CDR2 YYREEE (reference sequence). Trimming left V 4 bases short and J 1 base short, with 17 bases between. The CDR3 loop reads CASSPGGSSGQETQYF. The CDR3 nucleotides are TGTGCCAGCAGCCCGGGGGGCTCTAGCGGCCAAGAGACCCAGTACTTC.

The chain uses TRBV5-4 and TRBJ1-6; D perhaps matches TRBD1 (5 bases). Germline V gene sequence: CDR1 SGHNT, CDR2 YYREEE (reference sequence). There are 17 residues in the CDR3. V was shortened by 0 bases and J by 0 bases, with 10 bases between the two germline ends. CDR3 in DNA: TGTGCCAGCAGCTTGGGGGGGGTGAGCTCCTATAATTCACCCCTCCACTTT. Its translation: CASSLGGVSSYNSPLHF. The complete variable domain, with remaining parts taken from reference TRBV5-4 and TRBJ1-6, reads ETGVTQSPTHLIKTRGQQVTLRCSSQSGHNTVSWYQQALGQGPQFIFQYYREEENGRGNFPPRFSGLQFPNYSSELNVNALELDDSALYLCASSLGGVSSYNSPLHFGNGTRLTVT.

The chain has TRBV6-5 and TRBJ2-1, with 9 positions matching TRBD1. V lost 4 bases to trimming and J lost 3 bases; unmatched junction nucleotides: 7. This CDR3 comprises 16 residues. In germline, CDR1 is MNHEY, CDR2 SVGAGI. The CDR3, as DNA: TGTGCCAGCAGTTTGGACAGGGGATATGGCTACAATGAGCAGTTCTTC. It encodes CASSLDRGYGYNEQFF.

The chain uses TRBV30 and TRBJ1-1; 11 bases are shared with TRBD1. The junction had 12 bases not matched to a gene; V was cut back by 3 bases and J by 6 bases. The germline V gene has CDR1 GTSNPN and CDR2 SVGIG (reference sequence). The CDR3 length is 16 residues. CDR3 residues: CAWSPDRGPGGAEAFF. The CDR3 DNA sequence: TGTGCCTGGAGCCCGGACAGGGGGCCGGGCGGCGCTGAAGCTTTCTTT.